One and the same sample provided the 9 T cell receptor beta chains below, sequenced in a study of T cell repertoires in cytomegalovirus infection. Antigens for these TCRs are unknown. TCRdb re-derived calls from the reads in MiXCR, one entry per CDR3 protein. The repertoire includes approximately 260,000 distinct CDR3 sequences, 22% of them detected once, and roughly 19% sits in the top ten. The starting material was cultured PBMCs, obtained from culture after CMV antigen stimulation. The receptor source for this set is a human donor in good health (CMV status not recorded). Some clones in this sample may be carry-over from other donors' samples.

This clonotype was recorded at least ten times. The chain employs TRBV6-1 and TRBJ2-1; no firm D call. Deletions cut 5 bases from V and 6 bases from J, with 11 bases between. CDR1 is MNHNS, CDR2 SASEGT, per germline. This CDR3 is built from 13 residues. CDR3 coding DNA: TGTGCCAGCAGTTCCAGACCATCCAATGAGCAGTTCTTC. Translation: CASSSRPSNEQFF.

The chain combines TRBV29-1 with TRBJ1-2, with D possibly being TRBD1 (6 bases). Per the germline V gene, CDR1 is SQVTM and CDR2 is ANQGSEA. Trimming stripped 0 bases from V and 5 bases from J, with 13 bases between. The CDR3 is 14 residues long. CDR3 bases: TGCAGCGTTGAAGAGGGGGCGGGGGGGTATGGCTACACCTTC. Translated: CSVEEGAGGYGYTF. Combining the CDR3 with reference TRBV29-1 and TRBJ1-2 gives the whole variable domain SAVISQKPSRDICQRGTSLTIQCQVDSQVTMMFWYRQQPGQSLTLIATANQGSEATYESGFVIDKFPISRPNLTFSTLTVSNMSPEDSSIYLCSVEEGAGGYGYTFGSGTRLTVV.

This clonotype has only a few counts. The chain couples TRBV12-3 or TRBV12-4 to TRBJ2-1, with 7 bases that match TRBD2. V shed 3 bases and J 3 bases; nucleotides not matched to a gene: 5. The CDR3 consists of 15 residues. The CDR3 DNA reads TGTGCCAGCAGTTTGGAAGCGGGACTCTACAATGAGCAGTTCTTC. Protein sequence: CASSLEAGLYNEQFF.

This clonotype has just a few counts. The V gene is TRBV5-1, the J gene TRBJ2-3; D possibly corresponds to TRBD1 (5 bases). Trimming shortened V by 4 bases and J by 0 bases, and 15 bases separated the two germline ends. This CDR3 comprises 16 residues. Germline CDR1 is SGHRS and CDR2 is YFSETQ. CDR3 region: CASSPPRTPSTDTQYF. CDR3 sequence (DNA): TGCGCCAGCAGCCCCCCACGGACACCTAGCACAGATACGCAGTATTTT. The full variable domain, completed using reference TRBV5-1 and TRBJ2-3, is KAGVTQTPRYLIKTRGQQVTLSCSPISGHRSVSWYQQTPGQGLQFLFEYFSETQRNKGNFPGRFSGRQFSNSRSEMNVSTLELGDSALYLCASSPPRTPSTDTQYFGPGTRLTVL.

Many counts were recorded for this clonotype. This sequence joins TRBV25-1 and TRBJ2-2, with 7 positions matching TRBD2. Germline V CDR1 and CDR2: MGHDK, SYGVNS. V shed 2 bases, J shed 6 bases, and the junction held 9 bases outside the gene matches. CDR3 length equals 16 residues. CDR3 DNA: TGTGCCAGCAGTGAACCCACGGGACTAATCTCCGGGGAGCTGTTTTTT. Protein product: CASSEPTGLISGELFF.

The chain recombines TRBV16 with TRBJ1-2, with 7 positions matching TRBD1. The CDR3 runs 15 residues. Germline CDR1 and CDR2: KGHSY and FQNENV. The trim removed 3 bases at V and 4 bases at J, leaving 8 bases unmatched. The CDR3 DNA is TGTGCCAGCAGCCAGTCGACAGGGAGAGCCTATGGCTACACCTTC. It specifies CASSQSTGRAYGYTF.

The DNA of the CDR3 is TGTGCCACCAGCAGAAGGGGCCCCGATACGCAGTATTTT. This encodes CATSRRGPDTQYF. This chain joins TRBV15 and TRBJ2-3; a possible D gene is TRBD1 (5 bases). CDR1 LNHNV and CDR2 YYDKDF come from the germline V gene (reference sequence). V lost 2 bases and J lost 6, with 9 bases in between. The CDR3 spans 13 residues.

The chain is built from TRBV7-2 and TRBJ2-1; D gene unclear. This CDR3 comprises 14 residues. Germline assignment: CDR1 SGHTA and CDR2 FQGNSA. V gave up 0 bases and J gave up 6 bases, with 9 bases separating them. The CDR3 DNA sequence: TGTGCCAGCAGCTTAGCGGAACAGATCAATGAGCAGTTCTTC. Amino acid sequence: CASSLAEQINEQFF.

This rearrangement joins TRBV28 to TRBJ2-1; 9 nucleotides match TRBD2. V lost 5 bases, J lost 10 bases, and 9 bases stayed unmatched. Looked up from germline, CDR1 is MDHEN and CDR2 is SYDVKM. This CDR3 comprises 14 residues. DNA of the CDR3: TGTGCCAGCAGTAGAGCGGGGGGAATAATAGAGCAGTTCTTC. Residues: CASSRAGGIIEQFF. Looking up the rest from reference TRBV28 and TRBJ2-1 gives the full variable domain: DVKVTQSSRYLVKRTGEKVFLECVQDMDHENMFWYRQDPGLGLRLIYFSYDVKMKEKGDIPEGYSVSREKKERFSLILESASTNQTSMYLCASSRAGGIIEQFFGPGTRLTVL.